The rows below give T cell receptor beta chains drawn from one sample of a study of blood T cell repertoires in COVID-19. TCRdb keeps only in-frame clones here, not all; method: immunoSEQ multiplex PCR. This sample yields 53,000 or so clones, of which 85% to 90% are seen a single time; 10% to 15% belongs to the top ten. Sequencing input: peripheral blood. The origin of the receptors is a man aged 65 to 79 with active COVID-19. Both conserved end residues are part of each CDR3. Each record gives: J gene, clone size, D gene, V gene, CDR3 protein, CDR3 DNA. A D gene is named only where the DNA matches it firmly. Not all rows give a size; the values are once, few, many and, for expanded clones, a class.

TRBJ2-7	few	.	TRBV6-2/TRBV6-3	CASSYIDTYEQYF	TGTGCCAGCAGTTACATCGACACCTACGAGCAGTACTTC
TRBJ1-2	.	.	TRBV7-8	CASSLRTGSSGYTF	TGTGCCAGCAGCTTAAGGACGGGATCGAGTGGCTACACCTTC
TRBJ1-1	medium-sized	TRBD1	TRBV5-5	CASSYWQGAVEAFF	TGTGCCAGCAGCTATTGGCAGGGGGCCGTTGAAGCTTTCTTT
TRBJ2-6	.	TRBD2	TRBV5-4	CASTKSGGPPSGANVLTF	TGTGCCAGCACCAAATCGGGGGGTCCACCCTCTGGGGCCAACGTCCTGACTTTC
TRBJ1-2	.	.	TRBV12-3/TRBV12-4	CASSRTSYGYTF	TGTGCCAGCAGTAGGACATCCTATGGCTACACCTTC
TRBJ1-2	.	TRBD1	TRBV4-1	CASSLLGQGVGYTF	TGCGCCAGCAGCCTCCTGGGACAGGGAGTAGGCTACACCTTC
TRBJ2-2	.	TRBD1	TRBV5-1	CASSFPQGASGELFF	TGCGCCAGCAGCTTCCCACAGGGGGCTAGCGGGGAGCTGTTTTTT
TRBJ2-7	few	TRBD2	TRBV5-5	CASSSGTSSSYEQYF	TGTGCCAGCAGCTCCGGGACTAGTTCCTCCTACGAGCAGTACTTC
TRBJ1-2	.	TRBD1	TRBV28	CASRAGTGYGYTF	TGTGCCAGCAGAGCCGGGACAGGGTATGGCTACACCTTC
TRBJ2-1	.	TRBD2	TRBV18	CASSPLGTSGGYSYNEQFF	TGTGCCAGCTCACCACTTGGGACTAGCGGGGGATACTCCTACAATGAGCAGTTCTTC
TRBJ2-5	once	TRBD2	TRBV7-2	CASSPGGAQETQYF	TGTGCCAGCAGCCCCGGGGGGGCCCAAGAGACCCAGTACTTC
TRBJ1-1	.	.	TRBV5-4	CASSSGGTEAFF	TGTGCCAGCAGCTCCGGGGGGACTGAAGCTTTCTTT
TRBJ1-2	.	TRBD1	TRBV27	CASRSLGGQEGYTF	TGTGCCAGCAGGTCCTTGGGGGGACAGGAAGGCTACACCTTC
TRBJ2-7	.	TRBD1	TRBV7-2	CASSSPDRGSYEQYF	TGTGCCAGCAGCTCCCCGGACAGGGGCTCCTACGAGCAGTACTTC
TRBJ2-5	.	TRBD2	TRBV6-2/TRBV6-3	CASSGLRLAGGETQYF	TGTGCCAGCAGTGGACTTAGGCTAGCGGGGGGGGAGACCCAGTACTTC
TRBJ1-5	.	.	TRBV29-1	CSVAGLEGGDSNQPQHF	TGCAGCGTTGCAGGCCTTGAGGGAGGGGACAGCAATCAGCCCCAGCATTTT
TRBJ2-7	.	TRBD2	TRBV4-1	CASSFGGAYEQYF	TGCGCCAGCAGCTTCGGGGGGGCCTACGAGCAGTACTTC